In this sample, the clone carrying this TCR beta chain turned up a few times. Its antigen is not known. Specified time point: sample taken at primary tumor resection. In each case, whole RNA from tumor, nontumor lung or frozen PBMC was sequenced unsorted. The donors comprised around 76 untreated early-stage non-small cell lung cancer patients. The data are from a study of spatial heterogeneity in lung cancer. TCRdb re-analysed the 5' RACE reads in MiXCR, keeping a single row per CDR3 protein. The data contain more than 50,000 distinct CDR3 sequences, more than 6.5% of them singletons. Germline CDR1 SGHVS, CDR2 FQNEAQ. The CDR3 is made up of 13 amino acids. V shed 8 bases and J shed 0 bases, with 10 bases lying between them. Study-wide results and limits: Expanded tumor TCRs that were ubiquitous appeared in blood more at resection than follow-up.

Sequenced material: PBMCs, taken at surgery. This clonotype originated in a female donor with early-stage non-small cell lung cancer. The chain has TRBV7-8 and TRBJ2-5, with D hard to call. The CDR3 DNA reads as TGTGCCAGCGGCAGAGTGAACCAAGAGACCCAGTACTTC. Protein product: CASGRVNQETQYF. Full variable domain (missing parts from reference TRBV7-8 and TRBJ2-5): GAGVSQSPRYKVAKRGQDVALRCDPISGHVSLFWYQQALGQGPEFLTYFQNEAQLDKSGLPSDRFFAERPEGSVSTLKIQRTQQEDSAVYLCASGRVNQETQYFGPGTRLLVL.